These T cell receptor beta chains were read from a single sample in a study of early T cells in non-severe SARS-CoV-2 infection. TCRdb independently ran MiXCR on the 5' RACE reads; one entry per CDR3 protein. The profile shows about 80,000 distinct CDR3 sequences, more than 5% of them singletons. The sample comprised whole blood. These receptors came from an adult who was a healthcare worker with PCR-confirmed SARS-CoV-2 infection or an uninfected control (not recorded which). Each CDR3 is given with its conserved first and last residue. D genes are given only for firm matches. Rows give clone size only sometimes, using once, few, many, or a class for an expanded clone.

>TRBV24-1|TRBD1|TRBJ1-5|many
TGTGCCACCAGTGATACTGACAGGGGCGACAATCAGCCCCAGCATTTT
CATSDTDRGDNQPQHF
>TRBV7-9|-|TRBJ2-3|few
TGTGCCAGCAGCTTAGTTTCTACGCAGTATTTT
CASSLVSTQYF
>TRBV30|TRBD1|TRBJ1-2|few
TGTGCCTGGAGTTGGACAGGGGGCTACACCTTC
CAWSWTGGYTF
>TRBV2|-|TRBJ1-1|-
TGTGCCAGCAGTGAATTTGGCCCGAACACTGAAGCTTTCTTT
CASSEFGPNTEAFF
>TRBV10-2|-|TRBJ2-2|many
TGCGCCAGCAAGAAGAGCTCCTCCGACGAGGTCGGGGAGCTGTTTTTT
CASKKSSSDEVGELFF
>TRBV7-9|TRBD1|TRBJ1-6|many
TGTGCCAGCAGCACCCCCCGGGACAGAGAAAATTCACCCCTCCACTTT
CASSTPRDRENSPLHF
>TRBV19|TRBD2|TRBJ2-1|few
TGTGCCAGTAGTAGCAGGGGACTAGCGGGGAATGAGCAGTTCTTC
CASSSRGLAGNEQFF
>TRBV7-8|-|TRBJ1-5|once
TGTGCCAGCAGCTCGGTACAGGGTGGCAATCAGCCCCAGCATTTT
CASSSVQGGNQPQHF
>TRBV27|-|TRBJ2-5|many
TGTGCCAGCAGTTTCATAGGGGCGGAGGAGACCCAGTACTTC
CASSFIGAEETQYF
>TRBV15|TRBD1|TRBJ2-7|few
TGTGCCACCAGCAGAGAAGTGCCGGGACAGGGGATCCACGAGCAGTACTTC
CATSREVPGQGIHEQYF
>TRBV24-1|TRBD2|TRBJ2-1|many
TGTGCCACCAGTGACGCACCCGGTACTAGCGGGGCCCCCTACAATGAGCAGTTCTTC
CATSDAPGTSGAPYNEQFF
>TRBV25-1|-|TRBJ2-3|many
TGTGCCAGCAGTACGCCGTCCGGTGGGGCCGCGATCACAGATACGCAGTATTTT
CASSTPSGGAAITDTQYF
>TRBV25-1|TRBD1|TRBJ2-7|many
TGTGCCAGCAGCCCAACTGGACAGGGATGGTACGAGCAGTACTTC
CASSPTGQGWYEQYF
>TRBV28|-|TRBJ1-5|many
TGTGCCAGCACCCTGGTGGGGTTGGGGAATCAGCCCCAGCATTTT
CASTLVGLGNQPQHF
>TRBV18|TRBD1|TRBJ1-2|few
TGTGCCAGCTCACCCGCGGGACAGCTTAGTGATGGCTACACCTTC
CASSPAGQLSDGYTF
>TRBV7-2|TRBD2|TRBJ2-5|many
TGTGCTTGCGGGAGCGGGGAGACCCAGTACTTC
CACGSGETQYF
>TRBV25-1|TRBD2|TRBJ2-4|few
TGTGCCAGCAGTTTCGGGGGGTACATTCAGTACTTC
CASSFGGYIQYF
>TRBV19|-|TRBJ2-2|many
TGTGCCAGAGAAGGGACAACGAACACCGGGGAGCTGTTTTTT
CAREGTTNTGELFF
>TRBV20-1|TRBD1|TRBJ1-3|few
TGCAGTGGCGGGACAGGGGCAGCTGGAAACACCATATATTTT
CSGGTGAAGNTIYF
>TRBV11-2|-|TRBJ2-2|many
TGTGCCAGCAGCCCGAGGGGGTCGCGGGGCACCGGGGAGCTGTTTTTT
CASSPRGSRGTGELFF
>TRBV7-2|-|TRBJ2-1|few
TGTGCCAGCAGCTTAGGTAGCAGACGCTCCTACAATGAGCAGTTCTTC
CASSLGSRRSYNEQFF
>TRBV27|TRBD2|TRBJ2-7|many
TGTGCCAGCAGCCAAATAGCGGGACCCTACGAGCAGTACTTC
CASSQIAGPYEQYF
>TRBV20-1|TRBD2|TRBJ2-3|many
TGCAGTGCTAGAGTTCCTAGCGGGGACGCAAGCACAGATACGCAGTATTTT
CSARVPSGDASTDTQYF
>TRBV6-2/TRBV6-3|-|TRBJ1-6|many
TGTGCCAGCAGTCCGGACAGTAATTCACCCCTCCACTTT
CASSPDSNSPLHF
>TRBV6-6|TRBD1|TRBJ1-2|-
TGTGCCAGCAGAACCCCGGGACAGGAATCGGTCTACACCTTC
CASRTPGQESVYTF
>TRBV18|-|TRBJ2-7|few
TGTGCCAGCTCACGGGTGCAGGCTTCCTCCTACGAGCAGTACTTC
CASSRVQASSYEQYF
>TRBV11-2|-|TRBJ2-5|many
TGTGCCAGCAGCAACACAGGGATGGTGGTGGAGACCCAGTACTTC
CASSNTGMVVETQYF
>TRBV11-2|-|TRBJ2-1|many
TGTGCCAGCAGCTTAGGCTACAATGAGCAGTTCTTC
CASSLGYNEQFF
>TRBV6-6|TRBD1|TRBJ2-5|many
TGTGCCAGCAGTTCCCGGACAGGGCGGCAAGAGACCCAGTACTTC
CASSSRTGRQETQYF
>TRBV20-1|-|TRBJ2-1|many
TGCAGTGCTAGAGTGTACAATGAGCAGTTCTTC
CSARVYNEQFF
>TRBV10-3|-|TRBJ2-7|many
TGTGCCATCAGTGATGGTGGCTCCTACGAGCAGTACTTC
CAISDGGSYEQYF
>TRBV3-1|TRBD2|TRBJ2-7|few
TGTGCCAGCAGCTTCCAGCTAGCGGGGGGCCCCTACGAGCAGTACTTC
CASSFQLAGGPYEQYF
>TRBV11-2|TRBD2|TRBJ2-2|few
TGTGCCAGCAGCCAAAGCGGGAGTTGGACCGGGGAGCTGTTTTTT
CASSQSGSWTGELFF
>TRBV19|-|TRBJ1-2|-
TGTGCCAGTAGTCCTCGGGACGGACGCTATGGCTACACCTTC
CASSPRDGRYGYTF
>TRBV7-9|-|TRBJ1-5|many
TGTGCCAGCAGCCGGGACAATCAGCCCCAGCATTTT
CASSRDNQPQHF
>TRBV18|-|TRBJ1-6|-
TGTGCCAGCTCACCATCACAGGCGGATTCACCCCTCCACTTT
CASSPSQADSPLHF
>TRBV11-2|-|TRBJ2-1|-
TGTGCCAGCAGCTCACCGGCCAATAAGAACAATGAGCAGTTCTTC
CASSSPANKNNEQFF
>TRBV30|-|TRBJ2-7|few
TGTGCCTGGAGTAAATTAAGTGTTCTTAGCTCCTACGAGCAGTACTTC
CAWSKLSVLSSYEQYF
>TRBV25-1|-|TRBJ2-7|-
TGTGCCAGCAGTGGGTCCAGGACCTACGAGCAGTACTTC
CASSGSRTYEQYF
>TRBV27|TRBD2|TRBJ2-1|many
TGTGCCAGCAGTCCAAGACTAGCGGGAGCCCCCAATGAGCAGTTCTTC
CASSPRLAGAPNEQFF
>TRBV5-4|-|TRBJ2-2|-
TGTGCCAGCAGCCCTTTCCGCGGGGAGCTGTTTTTT
CASSPFRGELFF
>TRBV9|-|TRBJ1-3|many
TGTGCCAGCAGCGTAGACCCAGGAGGAAACACCATATATTTT
CASSVDPGGNTIYF